This TCR beta chain stems from a study of T cells in Graves' hyperthyroidism and ophthalmopathy. Findings and limits, study-wide: Ophthalmopathy cases were set apart from stable hyperthyroidism by a 13 V-J model. It was a median 6.5 months before onset that the model predicted ophthalmopathy.

As regards this clonotype: Its antigen is undetermined.

Amplified TCR beta CDR3 regions derived from RNA transcripts. When the TCR CDR3 underwent first-round RT-PCR, the HTBI primer set was used. TCRdb reprocessed the multiplex PCR reads via MiXCR and lists one record per CDR3 protein. The sample lists a few hundred thousand distinct CDR3 sequences, roughly 15% occurring once. The CDR3 loop spans 14 amino acids. V was pared by 6 bases and J by 11 bases, with 14 bases of the junction left unmatched. At least 3 on the Clinical Activity Score was recorded for ophthalmopathy patients, who also had NOSPECS grade at least 4 and duration under 3 months. This TCR derives from a middle-aged woman with Graves' ophthalmopathy. The source material was blood. This sequence joins TRBV12-3 or TRBV12-4 and TRBJ2-3, with TRBD2 identical over 7 bases. The CDR3 loop is CASSQRGLSYRQYF. CDR3 in DNA: TGTGCCAGCAGCCAGCGGGGTCTTTCTTATAGGCAGTATTTT.